Presented here are 24 T cell receptor beta chains from one specimen sequenced in a study of blood T cell repertoires in COVID-19. The table came from immunoSEQ multiplex PCR; TCRdb's copy has only in-frame clones and leaves some out. The sample holds some 180,000 clones, approximately 85% seen once. The sample comprised peripheral blood. The receptor source for this set is a woman aged 60 to 75 with acute or convalescent COVID-19.

This chain uses TRBV18 with TRBJ2-1, with TRBD2 matching over 8 bases. In germline, CDR1 is KGHSH, CDR2 LQKENI. This CDR3 comprises 15 residues. Trimming removed 3 bases from V and 4 bases from J; junction bases left unmatched: 5. The CDR3: CASSPLAGRYNEQFF. CDR3 DNA: TGTGCCAGCTCACCTCTAGCGGGCCGTTACAATGAGCAGTTCTTC.

V usage is TRBV12-3 or TRBV12-4 and J usage is TRBJ1-1, with D hard to call. The CDR3 runs 13 residues. V gave up 8 bases and J gave up 0 bases, with 10 bases separating them. The CDR3 loop is CASHRSVNTEAFF. The CDR3 DNA reads as TGTGCCAGCCACCGGTCCGTGAACACTGAAGCTTTCTTT.

V usage is TRBV7-2 and J usage is TRBJ2-3; 11 bases agree with TRBD2. CDR3 size: 14 residues. With V trimmed by 5 bases and J by 10 bases, 8 bases remained unmatched. CDR1 and CDR2 (germline): SGHTA, FQGNSA. CDR3 amino acids: CASSPRLAGRAQYF. The CDR3 coding sequence is TGTGCCAGCAGCCCTCGACTAGCGGGGAGGGCGCAGTATTTT.

The chain uses TRBV21-1 and TRBJ2-1; the D call of TRBD2 is as the table states it, not checked on the DNA. TRBV21-1 constitutes a pseudogene. CDR3 length equals 23 residues. Here the CDR3 DNA reads TGTGCCAGCAGCGAAGAAAGGGACTATTGTCCTCGCCTCTCCAACGCCCCAAACAATGAGCAGTTCTTC. Translating gives CASSEERDYCPRLSNAPNNEQFF.

The rearrangement joins TRBV5-1 to TRBJ2-2; maybe TRBD1 (6 bases). The length of the CDR3 is 16 residues. The germline gives CDR1 SGHRS, CDR2 YFSETQ. The germline V and J ends were trimmed by 4 bases and 2 bases, with 15 bases remaining between them. CDR3: CASSPRGSTNTGELFF. The CDR3 DNA follows: TGCGCCAGCAGCCCGAGGGGGTCTACAAACACCGGGGAGCTGTTTTTT.

This clone has more than one count but fewer than ten. This rearrangement joins TRBV19 to TRBJ2-4, with D tentatively TRBD1 (5 bases). The germline CDR1 and CDR2 sequences are LNHDA and SQIVND (reference sequence). The V gene lost 4 bases and the J gene lost 8 bases, with 12 bases spanning the gap. The CDR3 contains 13 residues. CDR3 loop: CASSKDILDIQYF. The DNA of the CDR3 is TGTGCCAGTAGTAAGGACATTTTAGACATTCAGTACTTC.

The chain couples TRBV15 to TRBJ2-1; D is possibly TRBD1 (5 bases). The germline V gene encodes CDR1 LNHNV and CDR2 YYDKDF (reference sequence). This CDR3 contains 14 residues. V was shortened by 0 bases and J by 4 bases, with 7 bases between the two germline ends. CDR3: CATSRDRGYNEQFF. In DNA, the CDR3 is TGTGCCACCAGCAGAGATAGGGGTTACAATGAGCAGTTCTTC. The full variable domain, its missing parts supplied by reference TRBV15 and TRBJ2-1, is DAMVIQNPRYQVTQFGKPVTLSCSQTLNHNVMYWYQQKSSQAPKLLFHYYDKDFNNEADTPDNFQSRRPNTSFCFLDIRSPGLGDTAMYLCATSRDRGYNEQFFGPGTRLTVL.

This clone was detected only a few times. The V and J genes are TRBV19 and TRBJ1-2; no clear D gene. CDR1 and CDR2 from the germline V gene are LNHDA and SQIVND (reference sequence). V was pared by 1 base and J by 5 bases, with 17 bases between. CDR3 length: 16 amino acids. Here the CDR3 DNA reads TGTGCCAGTAGTATAGGCCTGGCGAGCGTGGGTTATGGCTACACCTTC. It encodes CASSIGLASVGYGYTF. The complete variable domain, with remaining parts taken from reference TRBV19 and TRBJ1-2, reads DGGITQSPKYLFRKEGQNVTLSCEQNLNHDAMYWYRQDPGQGLRLIYYSQIVNDFQKGDIAEGYSVSREKKESFPLTVTSAQKNPTAFYLCASSIGLASVGYGYTFGSGTRLTVV.

This clone showed up just once. V and J are TRBV28 and TRBJ2-3; TRBD2 matches at 11 bases. Germline CDR1 and CDR2: MDHEN and SYDVKM. CDR3 length equals 12 residues. Losses at the gene ends were 5 bases for V and 14 bases for J; bases not matched to a gene: 6. The CDR3 reads CASSVSGTSGYF. CDR3 DNA: TGTGCCAGCAGTGTATCCGGGACTAGCGGGTATTTT.

J is TRBJ1-2 and V is TRBV15; tentative D call: TRBD1 (5 bases). The V gene lost 1 base and the J gene lost 8 bases, with 14 bases spanning the gap. The CDR3 is 14 amino acids. Germline-derived CDR1 and CDR2 are LNHNV and YYDKDF (reference sequence). CDR3 sequence reads: CATSRGLGAIGYTF. The CDR3, as DNA: TGTGCCACCAGCAGAGGACTAGGGGCAATAGGCTACACCTTC.

The rearrangement uses TRBV12-5 and TRBJ1-2; TRBD1 matches 7 bases. The junction had 8 bases not matched to a gene; V was cut back by 5 bases and J by 8 bases. CDR3 length: 13 residues. Germline V gives CDR1 LGHNT, CDR2 FRNRAP. The DNA for the CDR3 is TGTGCTAGTGGTCTGGCCGGACAGGAAGGCTACACCTTC. It translates to CASGLAGQEGYTF.

This clone appeared a single time. The CDR3 sequence: CASSTPDNPGELFF. CDR3 DNA: TGTGCCAGCAGCACCCCTGACAACCCCGGGGAGCTGTTTTTT. The rearrangement joins TRBV5-4 to TRBJ2-2; the D is unclear. In germline, CDR1 is SGHNT, CDR2 YYREEE (reference sequence). Trimming shortened V by 4 bases and J by 6 bases, and 13 bases separated the two germline ends. The length of the CDR3 is 14 residues. Full variable domain (rest looked up from reference TRBV5-4 and TRBJ2-2): ETGVTQSPTHLIKTRGQQVTLRCSSQSGHNTVSWYQQALGQGPQFIFQYYREEENGRGNFPPRFSGLQFPNYSSELNVNALELDDSALYLCASSTPDNPGELFFGEGSRLTVL.

This clone was counted once. The CDR3 region has the DNA TGTGCCAGCAGCTTTGACAGGGTTACTAATGAAAAACTGTTTTTT. Translation: CASSFDRVTNEKLFF. This chain uses TRBV7-2 with TRBJ1-4; 7 bases are shared with TRBD1. Unmatched junction bases numbered 3, after V lost 3 bases and J lost 2 bases. This CDR3 spans 15 amino acids. CDR1 and CDR2 (germline): SGHTA, FQGNSA.

The rearrangement links TRBV27 to TRBJ2-1; D unclear. The V gene lost 0 bases and the J gene lost 4 bases, with 10 bases spanning the gap. Germline values: CDR1 MNHEY, CDR2 SMNVEV (reference sequence). The CDR3 runs 15 residues. As DNA, the CDR3 is TGTGCCAGCAGTTTATCCACCGGCGGTTACAATGAGCAGTTCTTC. Translation gives CASSLSTGGYNEQFF.

This clone was seen a handful of times. The chain couples TRBV6-5 to TRBJ1-4, with 7 bases fitting TRBD1. The CDR3 loop spans 12 amino acids. V lost 6 bases, J lost 10 bases, and 5 bases stayed unmatched. Germline V gene data show CDR1 as MNHEY and CDR2 as SVGAGI. The CDR3 spells CASRADRVKLFF. Here the CDR3 DNA reads TGTGCCAGCAGGGCAGACAGGGTAAAACTGTTTTTT.

The chain is built from TRBV4-1 and TRBJ1-4; D gene unclear. The germline gives CDR1 MGHRA, CDR2 YSYEKL. The length of the CDR3 is 15 residues. Between the trimmed V and J ends, which lost 1 base and 5 bases, there was a span of 11 bases. This CDR3 reads CASSQGEWLNEKLFF. DNA of the CDR3: TGCGCCAGCAGCCAAGGAGAGTGGTTGAATGAAAAACTGTTTTTT.

V is TRBV6-5 and J is TRBJ2-1, with 12 bases identical to TRBD1. The CDR3 spans 15 residues. CDR1 and CDR2 (germline): MNHEY, SVGAGI. The V segment lost 7 bases and the J segment 9 bases; nucleotides outside the gene matches: 10. The CDR3 reads CASTVLGQGAGEQFF. The CDR3 DNA follows: TGTGCCAGCACCGTACTGGGACAGGGGGCAGGTGAGCAGTTCTTC.

The rearrangement uses TRBV28 and TRBJ2-6; 10 bases match TRBD1. The germline V gene encodes CDR1 MDHEN and CDR2 SYDVKM. The length of the CDR3 is 17 residues. V trimming: 4 bases; J trimming: 2 bases; junction bases outside the gene matches: 5. CDR3 DNA sequence: TGTGCCAGCAGTTACAGACAGGGGGCGACTGGGGCCAACGTCCTGACTTTC. It translates to CASSYRQGATGANVLTF. Using reference TRBV28 and TRBJ2-6 for the parts outside the CDR3, the full variable domain is DVKVTQSSRYLVKRTGEKVFLECVQDMDHENMFWYRQDPGLGLRLIYFSYDVKMKEKGDIPEGYSVSREKKERFSLILESASTNQTSMYLCASSYRQGATGANVLTFGAGSRLTVL.

This clone was recorded only once. The V call is TRBV6-5, the J call TRBJ2-1; a weak D match, TRBD1 (6 bases). CDR1 is MNHEY and CDR2 is SVGAGI in the germline V gene. The CDR3 has 14 amino acids. V lost 8 bases and J 3 bases, leaving 14 bases between the germline ends. The CDR3 DNA follows: TGTGCCAGCCTGGGACAATCGGGCTACAATGAGCAGTTCTTC. Translation gives CASLGQSGYNEQFF.

V gene TRBV5-1 combines with J gene TRBJ2-7, with TRBD2 matching 12 bases. There are 15 residues in the CDR3. CDR1 is SGHRS, CDR2 YFSETQ, per germline. The junction had 4 bases not matched to a gene; V was cut back by 0 bases and J by 6 bases. The chain's CDR3 is CASSLEGLAGGEQYV. The CDR3 coding sequence is TGCGCCAGCAGCTTGGAGGGACTAGCGGGCGGCGAGCAGTACGTC.

J is TRBJ2-1 and V is TRBV9; TRBD2 agrees at 10 bases. CDR3 length: 16 amino acids. Germline loops: CDR1 SGDLS, CDR2 YYNGEE. Trimming removed 3 bases from V and 8 bases from J; junction bases left unmatched: 11. The CDR3 DNA reads TGTGCCAGCAGCGCTATGCGACTAGCGGGTACGGATGAGCAGTTCTTC. Translating it yields CASSAMRLAGTDEQFF.

The rearrangement links TRBV19 to TRBJ2-5; 8 bases are a match to TRBD1. The CDR3 consists of 16 residues. Looked up from germline, CDR1 is LNHDA and CDR2 is SQIVND (reference sequence). V trimming: 4 bases; J trimming: 1 base; junction bases outside the gene matches: 8. The chain's CDR3 is CASSSRQGNPQETQYF. CDR3 DNA sequence: TGTGCCAGTAGTAGTAGACAGGGGAACCCCCAAGAGACCCAGTACTTC. The complete variable domain, with remaining parts taken from reference TRBV19 and TRBJ2-5, reads DGGITQSPKYLFRKEGQNVTLSCEQNLNHDAMYWYRQDPGQGLRLIYYSQIVNDFQKGDIAEGYSVSREKKESFPLTVTSAQKNPTAFYLCASSSRQGNPQETQYFGPGTRLLVL.

The chain has TRBV3-1 (or the pseudogene TRBV3-2) and TRBJ1-5; D may be TRBD1 (5 bases). Trimming removed 5 bases from V and 9 bases from J, with 17 bases in between. CDR1 and CDR2 (germline): LGHDT, YNNKEL (reference sequence). The CDR3 has 14 residues. The CDR3 DNA follows: TGTGCCAGCAGCGGAGGCACGGGGGGACGGCCCCAGCATTTT. It translates to CASSGGTGGRPQHF.

The gene calls are TRBV12-1 and TRBJ2-7; the table names TRBD1, a call not compared with the DNA. TRBV12-1 is noted as a pseudogene. The CDR3 covers 12 residues. The CDR3 protein is CAGQGEPFEQYV. CDR3 in DNA: TGTGCTGGGCAAGGGGAACCTTTCGAGCAGTACGTC.